This T cell receptor (beta chain) was recovered during a study of naive and memory T cell subsets. General study points: The RNA method is potentially sensitive to activation and differentiation changes.

This clonotype occurred once. Antigen unknown. This may arise from a read error, as a much more abundant clone is one base away. Four PCR rounds used nested alpha and beta constant region primers plus the SP2 primer. TCRdb re-called the 5' RACE reads through MiXCR, storing one row per CDR3 protein. Here the sample spans 45,000 to 55,000 distinct CDR3 sequences, 4.7% being singletons. V shed 5 bases and J shed 4 bases, with 12 bases lying between them. Germline V gene sequence: CDR1 LNHDA, CDR2 SQIVND (reference sequence). This CDR3 is built from 14 residues. The library had UMIs added by 3' ligation of an oligonucleotide to TCR cDNA. Reverse transcription used DNase-treated unsorted total RNA, aiming for roughly 1 to 1,100 ng.

This TCR came from a female donor in good health. This rearrangement joins TRBV19 to TRBJ1-5; possible D gene TRBD1, 5 bases. The CDR3 DNA sequence: TGTGCCAGTAGTGTACAGGCGGGTAATCAGCCCCAGCATTTT. It codes for CASSVQAGNQPQHF. Combining the CDR3 with reference TRBV19 and TRBJ1-5 gives the whole variable domain DGGITQSPKYLFRKEGQNVTLSCEQNLNHDAMYWYRQDPGQGLRLIYYSQIVNDFQKGDIAEGYSVSREKKESFPLTVTSAQKNPTAFYLCASSVQAGNQPQHFGDGTRLSIL.